The rows below give T cell receptor beta chains drawn from one sample of a study of OX40 agonist ivuxolimab in advanced cancers. Libraries were prepared by immunoSEQ multiplex PCR; TCRdb keeps only in-frame clonotypes and omits some of them. This table holds about 28,000 clones, roughly 82% found once. The material sequenced was CD4+ or CD8+ T cells sorted from blood, taken in a trial of the OX40 agonist ivuxolimab. These receptors all stem from an adult with an advanced solid tumor such as melanoma, head and neck, liver or kidney cancer. CDR3s include the opening cysteine and the closing phenylalanine or tryptophan. The order of the fields is clone size, D gene, V gene, J gene, CDR3 DNA, CDR3 protein. D genes are given only for firm matches. Clone size is not always given. Where it is, it says once, few, many or a class for expanded clones.

clone size: NA
D gene: TRBD2
V gene: TRBV18
J gene: TRBJ2-1
CDR3 DNA: TGTGCCAGCTCACCACGGGACGGGGGGTACAATGAGCAGTTCTTC
CDR3 protein: CASSPRDGGYNEQFF

clone size: NA
D gene: TRBD1
V gene: TRBV4-1
J gene: TRBJ1-3
CDR3 DNA: TGCGCCAGCAGCCCGGGACAGGGGAACACCATATATTTT
CDR3 protein: CASSPGQGNTIYF

clone size: NA
D gene: NA
V gene: TRBV4-1
J gene: TRBJ1-1
CDR3 DNA: TGCGCCAGCAGCCAAGCGGGTCCCTACACTGAAGCTTTCTTT
CDR3 protein: CASSQAGPYTEAFF

clone size: NA
D gene: TRBD2
V gene: TRBV11-3
J gene: TRBJ2-1
CDR3 DNA: TGTGCCAGCAGCCCCTGGGTGAGCGGGAGTTACAATGAGCAGTTCTTC
CDR3 protein: CASSPWVSGSYNEQFF

clone size: NA
D gene: NA
V gene: TRBV5-1
J gene: TRBJ2-3
CDR3 DNA: TGCGCCAGCAGCTTGGTAACAGACACAGATACGCAGTATTTT
CDR3 protein: CASSLVTDTDTQYF

clone size: NA
D gene: TRBD1
V gene: TRBV6-5
J gene: TRBJ2-7
CDR3 DNA: TGTGCCAGCAGTTACTCCCGGACAGGTAACGAGCAGTACTTC
CDR3 protein: CASSYSRTGNEQYF

clone size: NA
D gene: NA
V gene: TRBV13
J gene: TRBJ2-1
CDR3 DNA: TGTGCCAGCAGCTTAGGCGGGGACACTGAGTTCTTC
CDR3 protein: CASSLGGDTEFF

clone size: NA
D gene: NA
V gene: TRBV28
J gene: TRBJ2-4
CDR3 DNA: TGTGCCAGCAGCCCTATTGGGCAGGGGGGCATTCAGTACTTC
CDR3 protein: CASSPIGQGGIQYF

clone size: NA
D gene: TRBD1
V gene: TRBV13
J gene: TRBJ1-4
CDR3 DNA: TGTGCCAGCAGCTTAAGGCCGGGACAGGGGGAAAAACTGTTTTTT
CDR3 protein: CASSLRPGQGEKLFF

clone size: NA
D gene: NA
V gene: TRBV5-8
J gene: TRBJ2-1
CDR3 DNA: TGTGCCAGCAGCCTCCGACAAATGGTCTACAATGAGCAGTTCTTC
CDR3 protein: CASSLRQMVYNEQFF

clone size: NA
D gene: TRBD2
V gene: TRBV10-2
J gene: TRBJ2-1
CDR3 DNA: TGCGCCAGCAGTGAACTAGCGGGAGCCTACAATGAGCAGTTCTTC
CDR3 protein: CASSELAGAYNEQFF

clone size: NA
D gene: NA
V gene: TRBV7-9
J gene: TRBJ2-1
CDR3 DNA: TGTGCCAGCAGCCTACCCTTCTGGGAGCAGTTCTTC
CDR3 protein: CASSLPFWEQFF

clone size: NA
D gene: NA
V gene: TRBV11-2
J gene: TRBJ2-7
CDR3 DNA: TGTGCCAGCAGCTTATCCCCAGGTTACGAGCAGTACTTC
CDR3 protein: CASSLSPGYEQYF

clone size: NA
D gene: NA
V gene: TRBV7-9
J gene: TRBJ1-2
CDR3 DNA: TGTGCCAGCAGCTTGTGGGACATTTCTAACTATGGCTACACCTTC
CDR3 protein: CASSLWDISNYGYTF

clone size: NA
D gene: TRBD1
V gene: TRBV4-1
J gene: TRBJ1-1
CDR3 DNA: TGCGCCAGCAGCCTCATGACAGGGCGGGACACTGAAGCTTTCTTT
CDR3 protein: CASSLMTGRDTEAFF

clone size: NA
D gene: NA
V gene: TRBV13
J gene: TRBJ2-1
CDR3 DNA: TGTGCCAGCAGCAAAGAGGAGTATGAGCAGTTCTTC
CDR3 protein: CASSKEEYEQFF

clone size: once
D gene: NA
V gene: TRBV9
J gene: TRBJ2-2
CDR3 DNA: TGTGCCAGCAGTGAACAGGTTAACACCGGGGAGCTGTTTTTT
CDR3 protein: CASSEQVNTGELFF

clone size: NA
D gene: NA
V gene: TRBV7-8
J gene: TRBJ2-7
CDR3 DNA: TGTGCCAGCAGCGAGGAGGAGGGGGGGGCGTACGAGCAGTACTTC
CDR3 protein: CASSEEEGGAYEQYF

clone size: NA
D gene: TRBD1
V gene: TRBV9
J gene: TRBJ1-4
CDR3 DNA: TGTGCCAGCAGCGCGGGGACAGGGGTAGGGGAAAAACTGTTTTTT
CDR3 protein: CASSAGTGVGEKLFF

clone size: few
D gene: TRBD1
V gene: TRBV28
J gene: TRBJ1-5
CDR3 DNA: TGTGCCAGCAGTTTCTTCCAGACAGGGGTCGGTCAGCCCCAGCATTTT
CDR3 protein: CASSFFQTGVGQPQHF

clone size: once
D gene: NA
V gene: TRBV11-1
J gene: TRBJ2-5
CDR3 DNA: TGTGCCAGCAGCTTAGCGCGTCAAGGGGGAGAGACCCAGTACTTC
CDR3 protein: CASSLARQGGETQYF

clone size: NA
D gene: TRBD1
V gene: TRBV6-5
J gene: TRBJ2-7
CDR3 DNA: TGTGCCAGCAGTTACTCGACCGGGACAGGGTACTACGAGCAGTACTTC
CDR3 protein: CASSYSTGTGYYEQYF

clone size: NA
D gene: TRBD2
V gene: TRBV5-6
J gene: TRBJ2-3
CDR3 DNA: TGTGCCAGCAGCTTTCTCGTGGCGGAGCGGGGAAGCACAGATACGCAGTATTTT
CDR3 protein: CASSFLVAERGSTDTQYF

clone size: NA
D gene: NA
V gene: TRBV5-1
J gene: TRBJ2-3
CDR3 DNA: TGCGCCAGCAGCTTGGCGTCGGGAGTAATCACAGATACGCAGTATTTT
CDR3 protein: CASSLASGVITDTQYF

clone size: NA
D gene: NA
V gene: TRBV7-2
J gene: TRBJ1-1
CDR3 DNA: TGTGCCAGCAGCTCCTCTTGGTGGGGGCCGAACACTGAAGCTTTCTTT
CDR3 protein: CASSSSWWGPNTEAFF

clone size: NA
D gene: NA
V gene: TRBV19
J gene: TRBJ2-7
CDR3 DNA: TGTGCCAGTAGTATGGGGTGGCGGGTGTCCTACGAGCAGTACTTC
CDR3 protein: CASSMGWRVSYEQYF

clone size: NA
D gene: NA
V gene: TRBV28
J gene: TRBJ2-7
CDR3 DNA: TGTGCCAGCAGTTGGGGGATGGGTATGACCGCCTCGCTTGCTTACGAGCAGTACTTC
CDR3 protein: CASSWGMGMTASLAYEQYF

clone size: few
D gene: TRBD1
V gene: TRBV14
J gene: TRBJ1-2
CDR3 DNA: TGTGCCAGCAGCCAAGATCCACAGGGGTACTATGGCTACACCTTC
CDR3 protein: CASSQDPQGYYGYTF

clone size: NA
D gene: NA
V gene: TRBV28
J gene: TRBJ2-3
CDR3 DNA: TGTGCCAGCAGTACAGAAATATGGGACGTGCCTCCCCGCACAGATACGCAGTATTTT
CDR3 protein: CASSTEIWDVPPRTDTQYF

clone size: NA
D gene: TRBD1
V gene: TRBV30
J gene: TRBJ1-3
CDR3 DNA: TGTGCCTGGAGCTGGACTGGAGGGGACAGGGCTTATGGAAACACCATATATTTT
CDR3 protein: CAWSWTGGDRAYGNTIYF

clone size: NA
D gene: TRBD2
V gene: TRBV6-6
J gene: TRBJ2-5
CDR3 DNA: TGTGCCAGCAGTTACTTAGCGGGAGGTGGAGAGACCCAGTACTTC
CDR3 protein: CASSYLAGGGETQYF

clone size: once
D gene: TRBD2
V gene: TRBV7-3
J gene: TRBJ2-1
CDR3 DNA: TGTGCCAGTTCCCCGGGAGGTGGCAATGAGCAGTTCTTC
CDR3 protein: CASSPGGGNEQFF

clone size: once
D gene: TRBD2
V gene: TRBV5-1
J gene: TRBJ2-7
CDR3 DNA: TGCGCCAGCAGCTCCTATAGCGGGAGGATCGAGCAGTACTTC
CDR3 protein: CASSSYSGRIEQYF

clone size: NA
D gene: TRBD2
V gene: TRBV13
J gene: TRBJ2-2
CDR3 DNA: TGTGCCAGCAGCTCAGAGGGCCTAGCGGGAGGAAACGGGGAGCTGTTTTTT
CDR3 protein: CASSSEGLAGGNGELFF

clone size: NA
D gene: NA
V gene: TRBV18
J gene: TRBJ2-1
CDR3 DNA: TGTGCCAGCTCACCGCTGGGACCAGACACCTACAATGAGCAGTTCTTC
CDR3 protein: CASSPLGPDTYNEQFF

clone size: NA
D gene: TRBD1
V gene: TRBV15
J gene: TRBJ1-1
CDR3 DNA: TGTGCCACCAGCAGTACGGACAGGGCCAACACTGAAGCTTTCTTT
CDR3 protein: CATSSTDRANTEAFF

clone size: once
D gene: NA
V gene: TRBV2
J gene: TRBJ2-7
CDR3 DNA: TGTGCCAGCAGTGGCTCAGCCCCCTACGAGCAGTACTTC
CDR3 protein: CASSGSAPYEQYF

clone size: NA
D gene: NA
V gene: TRBV6-4
J gene: TRBJ2-7
CDR3 DNA: TGTGCCAGCAAAAATGGGACTCCTGCCCTGCCAGTATACGAGCAGTACTTC
CDR3 protein: CASKNGTPALPVYEQYF

clone size: many
D gene: NA
V gene: TRBV7-8
J gene: TRBJ2-7
CDR3 DNA: TGTGCCAGCAGCTTAGACCATGGGTACGAGCAGTACTTC
CDR3 protein: CASSLDHGYEQYF

clone size: NA
D gene: NA
V gene: TRBV7-9
J gene: TRBJ1-2
CDR3 DNA: TGTGCCAGCAGCTTGCCTCCCTATGGCTACACCTTC
CDR3 protein: CASSLPPYGYTF

clone size: NA
D gene: NA
V gene: TRBV13
J gene: TRBJ2-7
CDR3 DNA: TGTGCCAGCAGCTTAGGACCCCAGGGCTCCTACGAGCAGTACTTC
CDR3 protein: CASSLGPQGSYEQYF

clone size: NA
D gene: TRBD2
V gene: TRBV28
J gene: TRBJ2-7
CDR3 DNA: TGTGCCAGCAGCCTAGGGCTAGCGGGAGTGAAATTCTACGAGCAGTACTTC
CDR3 protein: CASSLGLAGVKFYEQYF

clone size: once
D gene: NA
V gene: TRBV23-1
J gene: TRBJ1-5
CDR3 DNA: TGCGCCAGCAGTCCCACAATTGTGGGGGGCTCACTTTATAGCAATCAGCCCCAGCATTTT
CDR3 protein: CASSPTIVGGSLYSNQPQHF

clone size: NA
D gene: NA
V gene: TRBV9
J gene: TRBJ2-1
CDR3 DNA: TGTGCCAGCAGCCCCGCTGGGGGCGGTTACAATGAGCAGTTCTTC
CDR3 protein: CASSPAGGGYNEQFF

clone size: NA
D gene: NA
V gene: TRBV4-1
J gene: TRBJ1-4
CDR3 DNA: TGCGCCAGCAGCCAAGGTCTTAATGAAAAACTGTTTTTT
CDR3 protein: CASSQGLNEKLFF

clone size: NA
D gene: NA
V gene: TRBV27
J gene: TRBJ1-3
CDR3 DNA: TGTGCCAGCAGTCCGTCGGGAAACACCATATATTTT
CDR3 protein: CASSPSGNTIYF

clone size: once
D gene: NA
V gene: TRBV5-6
J gene: TRBJ2-7
CDR3 DNA: TGTGCCAGCAGCGCACAAGGCTTTAGGATACTTCGGTCCTACGAGCAGTACTTC
CDR3 protein: CASSAQGFRILRSYEQYF

clone size: NA
D gene: NA
V gene: TRBV7-8
J gene: TRBJ2-7
CDR3 DNA: TGTGCCAGCAGCTTATGGGACGAGCAGTACTTC
CDR3 protein: CASSLWDEQYF

clone size: NA
D gene: TRBD1
V gene: TRBV11-3
J gene: TRBJ1-1
CDR3 DNA: TGTGCCAGCAGCCTAGGGACAGGGGAGAACACTGAAGCTTTCTTT
CDR3 protein: CASSLGTGENTEAFF

clone size: NA
D gene: TRBD2
V gene: TRBV7-9
J gene: TRBJ2-7
CDR3 DNA: TGTGCCAGCAGCCCCACGACTAGCGAGAGCTCCTACGAGCAGTACTTC
CDR3 protein: CASSPTTSESSYEQYF

clone size: NA
D gene: NA
V gene: TRBV28
J gene: TRBJ2-7
CDR3 DNA: TGTGCCAGCAGTCCCACCGGGACCCACTACGAGCAGTACTTC
CDR3 protein: CASSPTGTHYEQYF

clone size: NA
D gene: NA
V gene: TRBV13
J gene: TRBJ2-1
CDR3 DNA: TGTGCCAGCAGCGGTCAGGGGAAGGCCTACAATGAGCAGTTCTTC
CDR3 protein: CASSGQGKAYNEQFF

clone size: NA
D gene: TRBD1
V gene: TRBV11-2
J gene: TRBJ1-4
CDR3 DNA: TGTGCCAGCAGCCCCTCCGGGACAGTTGAAAAACTGTTTTTT
CDR3 protein: CASSPSGTVEKLFF

clone size: NA
D gene: TRBD2
V gene: TRBV27
J gene: TRBJ2-1
CDR3 DNA: TGTGCCAGCAGTTTGCGGCTAGCGGGAGGGACATTCAACGAGCAGTTCTTC
CDR3 protein: CASSLRLAGGTFNEQFF